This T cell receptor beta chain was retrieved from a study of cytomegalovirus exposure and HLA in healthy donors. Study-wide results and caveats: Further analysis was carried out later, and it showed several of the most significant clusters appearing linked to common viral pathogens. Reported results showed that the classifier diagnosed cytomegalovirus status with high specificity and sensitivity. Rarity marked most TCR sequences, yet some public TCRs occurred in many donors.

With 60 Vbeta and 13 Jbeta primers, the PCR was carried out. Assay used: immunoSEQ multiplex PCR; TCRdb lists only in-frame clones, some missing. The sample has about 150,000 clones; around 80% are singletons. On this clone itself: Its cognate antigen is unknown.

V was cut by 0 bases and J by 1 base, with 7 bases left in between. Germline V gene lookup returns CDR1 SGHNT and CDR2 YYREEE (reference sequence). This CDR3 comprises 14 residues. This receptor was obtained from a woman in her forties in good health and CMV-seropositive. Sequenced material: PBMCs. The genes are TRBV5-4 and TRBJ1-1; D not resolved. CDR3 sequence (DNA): TGTGCCAGCAGCTTGGCCCGGAGGAACACTGAAGCTTTCTTT. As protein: CASSLARRNTEAFF.